Following are 3 T cell receptor beta chains from one sample sequenced in a study of shared clonotypes between healthy human individuals (dated by TCRdb to the early 2020s). Library preparation was by the immunoSEQ multiplex PCR assay. The immuneACCESS repertoire file appears here via TCRdb, limited to in-frame rearrangements. These files lack a portion of the clones; in checked studies, under half of the deficit traces to unresolved V genes, and the cause of the others is not known. The sample table contains some 1,900,000 clones; only one count was recorded for just under 95% of them. Of the sample, less than 1.5% falls within the top ten clones. CD8 naive samples were obtained by positive selection for CCR7 among CD45RO-negative cells, yielding a CD45RA+CCR7+ population from which TemRA cells were excluded. The sample consisted of naive CD8+ T cells sorted from blood. The sample's cell subset or site, from its label and the paper: CD45RA+CCR7+. The source is a man between 18 and 35 years old in good health.

The chain employs TRBV7-6 and TRBJ1-1, with unresolved D. The germline V and J ends were trimmed by 1 base and 5 bases, with 8 bases remaining between them. The germline CDR1 and CDR2 sequences are SGHVS and FNYEAQ. The CDR3 loop spans 13 amino acids. DNA for the CDR3: TGTGCCAGCAGCTTAGGACACGGGACTGAAGCTTTCTTT. Protein: CASSLGHGTEAFF.

Concerning this clone itself: In the same sample, other DNA sequences code for this CDR3. The chain joins TRBV13 to TRBJ2-7; TRBD1 agrees at 7 bases. CDR1 and CDR2 from the germline V gene are PRHDT and FYEKMQ (reference sequence). V lost 3 bases to trimming and J lost 3 bases; unmatched junction nucleotides: 2. The CDR3 is 13 residues long. CDR3 DNA: TGTGCCAGCAGCTTTGGGACAGACTACGAGCAGTACTTC. Its translation: CASSFGTDYEQYF.

CDR3 sequence reads: CASSTAGGTYEQYF. CDR3 in DNA: TGTGCCAGCAGCACTGCAGGGGGGACCTACGAGCAGTACTTC. The chain is built from TRBV5-4 and TRBJ2-7; perhaps TRBD1 as D (7 bases). Germline CDR1 is SGHNT and CDR2 is YYREEE (reference sequence). The germline V and J ends were trimmed by 4 bases and 2 bases, with 13 bases remaining between them. The CDR3 has 14 residues.